Below, 11 T cell receptor beta chains from the same sample are listed, as sequenced in a study of vaccination effects on CD4 cells after COVID-19. Their specific antigens are unknown. The ViraFEST assay expanded antigen-specific CD4+ T cells with viral peptide pools before sequencing. CD4+ T cell isolation took place after about nine days of culture. All study participants received two doses of BNT162b2 or mRNA-1273 vaccine. Generated by immunoSEQ multiplex PCR, the TCRdb table keeps only in-frame clones and is missing some. The sample records around 30,000 clones, 55% to 70% being singletons. The specimen comprised CD4+ T cells from PBMCs cultured with SARS-CoV-2 spike peptides, sampled after COVID-19 vaccination. Source of these receptors: a human donor who received a COVID-19 vaccine.

The chain combines TRBV6-5 with TRBJ2-7; 7 positions match TRBD1. This CDR3 is 14 amino acids long. Looked up from germline, CDR1 is MNHEY and CDR2 is SVGAGI. The V segment lost 4 bases and the J segment 5 bases; nucleotides outside the gene matches: 8. This CDR3 reads CASSLQGRGHEQYF. CDR3 DNA sequence: TGTGCCAGCAGTTTACAGGGGAGAGGTCACGAGCAGTACTTC.

J is TRBJ2-2 and V is TRBV2; TRBD2 might be the D (6 bases). The length of the CDR3 is 13 residues. The germline CDR1 and CDR2 sequences are SNHLY and FYNNEI. The V end was cut by 7 bases, the J end by 5 bases, with 11 bases between. The CDR3 coding sequence is TGTGCCAGCACTTACCGGGGGACCGGGGAGCTGTTTTTT. It is translated as CASTYRGTGELFF.

This clone was seen a single time. The chain is built from TRBV19 and TRBJ1-2; D might be TRBD1 (5 bases). V was cut by 2 bases and J by 4 bases, with 20 bases left in between. CDR1 is LNHDA and CDR2 is SQIVND in the germline V gene (reference sequence). The CDR3 extends over 17 amino acids. The CDR3 region is CASSINGGRSGGYGYTF. The CDR3 nucleotides are TGTGCCAGTAGTATAAACGGGGGACGGTCGGGGGGCTATGGCTACACCTTC.

The chain has TRBV5-1 and TRBJ2-7, with TRBD1 identical over 9 bases. The length of the CDR3 is 14 residues. CDR1 SGHRS and CDR2 YFSETQ come from the germline V gene. V lost 4 bases, J lost 4 bases, and 6 bases stayed unmatched. The CDR3 is CASSDDRGEYEQYF. CDR3 nucleotide sequence: TGCGCCAGCAGCGACGACAGGGGGGAGTACGAGCAGTACTTC.

The chain combines TRBV20-1 with TRBJ2-5; no firm D call. Germline CDR1 is DFQATT and CDR2 is SNEGSKA (reference sequence). Trimming removed 7 bases from V and 2 bases from J, with 8 bases in between. The CDR3 runs 11 residues. CDR3 sequence: CSVKAQETQYF. The CDR3 nucleotides read TGCAGTGTTAAAGCACAAGAGACCCAGTACTTC.

The chain has TRBV5-1 and TRBJ2-7; D is possibly TRBD1 or TRBD2 (5 bases each). V lost 6 bases, J lost 0 bases, and 19 bases lay in between. The germline CDR1 and CDR2 sequences are SGHRS and YFSETQ. The length of the CDR3 is 16 residues. This chain's CDR3 is CASTQFGAVSSYEQYF. The CDR3 DNA follows: TGCGCCAGCACCCAATTCGGGGCTGTGAGCTCCTACGAGCAGTACTTC.

CDR3 DNA: TGTGCCAGCAGCTTACGAGCAGGGTCTGGAAACACCATATATTTT. Translation: CASSLRAGSGNTIYF. The rearrangement uses TRBV7-9 and TRBJ1-3; D might be TRBD1 (5 bases). The CDR3 is 15 residues long. Per the germline V gene, CDR1 is SEHNR and CDR2 is FQNEAQ (reference sequence). V lost 2 bases to trimming and J lost 1 base, with 9 bases between them.

The chain is built from TRBV19 and TRBJ2-1, with 13 bases identical to TRBD2. Germline CDR1 reads LNHDA; CDR2 reads SQIVND (reference sequence). The CDR3 covers 15 residues. V shed 7 bases and J 7 bases; nucleotides not matched to a gene: 7. The CDR3, as DNA: TGTGCCAGTAATGGACTAGCGGGAGTCCGGAATGAGCAGTTCTTC. Its protein is CASNGLAGVRNEQFF.

This clone was recorded only once. The chain joins TRBV5-1 to TRBJ2-1; tentatively, D is TRBD2 (6 bases). Germline CDR1 SGHRS, CDR2 YFSETQ. V lost 0 bases, J lost 8 bases, and 12 bases lay in between. The CDR3 consists of 14 residues. DNA of the CDR3: TGCGCCAGCAGCTTGGGCCGGGAGTTGGATGAGCAGTTCTTC. Amino acid sequence: CASSLGRELDEQFF.

This clone was counted a few times. V usage is TRBV2 and J usage is TRBJ1-3; D possibly corresponds to TRBD1 (5 bases). V was cut by 7 bases and J by 11 bases, with 24 bases left in between. The CDR3 runs 15 residues. From germline, CDR1 is SNHLY and CDR2 FYNNEI. The CDR3 loop reads CASTPNSPVQGAIYF. Here the CDR3 DNA reads TGTGCCAGCACCCCCAATAGTCCTGTCCAGGGCGCCATATATTTT.

The J gene is TRBJ2-1, the V gene TRBV24-1; D possibly uses TRBD1 or TRBD2 (5 bases each). CDR1 and CDR2 (germline): KGHDR, SFDVKD. The ends were cut back, 9 bases at V and 3 bases at J, with 14 bases in the middle. The CDR3 loop spans 14 amino acids. CDR3 coding DNA: TGTGCCACCCAGCAGAGGGGTCTCTACAATGAGCAGTTCTTC. Its protein is CATQQRGLYNEQFF.